This TCR beta chain was recovered during a study of control samples from healthy donors and cancer patients (dated by TCRdb to about 2020). About this clone: The antigen this receptor binds is unknown. No much larger clone is present one base from it, and per-base qualities are unavailable.

Trimming at the junction amounts to 0 bases on V and 1 base on J, and the germline ends lie 9 bases apart. The CDR3 spans 15 residues, from the cysteine through the phenylalanine. The sequence is cut down to CDR3 DNA, 45 bases in frame from base 1. CDR1 and CDR2 are read off the germline V gene (reference sequence) as LNHDA and SQIVND. Library construction relied on the immunoSEQ multiplex PCR assay. TCRdb mirrors the immuneACCESS table, restricted to in-frame sequences. Some clones are absent from its copies; in checked studies, under half trace to an unresolved V gene, and the reason for the others is unknown. The sample table contains 150,000 or so clones; only one count was recorded for about 92% of them. Together, the top ten hold roughly 2.1% of the sample.

The sequence joins TRBV19 to TRBJ1-2; no confident D gene assignment can be made. The clonotype originates from a woman aged 50 to 65 in good health. Sequencing was carried out using blood. In nucleotide form, the sequence is TGTGCCAGTAGTATAGAGGGAGGTCGTAACTATGGCTACACCTTC. This translates into CASSIEGGRNYGYTF.